The source of this T cell receptor beta chain is a study of T cells in tumors after PD-1 blockade (dated by TCRdb to between 2018 and 2021). Concerning the study at large: Prior checkpoint blockade, systemic immunosuppressant use, and recent radiotherapy or other anti-cancer therapy within 4 weeks were grounds for patient exclusion. Treatment consisted of either cemiplimab 350 mg every 2 weeks or pembrolizumab 200 mg every 3 weeks. While on anti-PD-1 treatment, some of the patients also continued taking daily vismodegib 150 mg. On average, peripheral blood samples yielded 35,000 to 45,000 unique clonotypes and 113,528 TCR templates (range about 24,000-290,000). Paired single-cell RNA and TCR sequencing was done in the study on site-matched tumors from patients with BCC or SCC, both before and after anti-PD-1 therapy. To compare blood and tumor clonotypes, bulk TCR sequencing was performed on nine to ten peripheral blood samples from a handful of patients. RECIST version 1.1 was used to assess clinical response.

The immunoSEQ platform was used for deep TCRbeta sequencing. In the paper's pipeline: For further analysis, only productive rearrangements were exported out of the immunoSEQ Analyzer. T cell phenotypes were assigned to bulk TCRbeta clonotypes by matching the clonotypes to single-cell RNA+TCR-seq clones that had the same TCRbeta sequence. Clone enrichment in tumor was computed as tumor frequency divided by PBMC frequency from bulk TCR sequencing. TCRs were sorted with GLIPH into specificity groups, meaning clusters of distinct TCRs that share CDR3 motifs and likely recognize common antigens. In its TCRdb copy, this immuneACCESS table keeps in-frame sequences only and misses some clones. Where compared with another copy, unresolved V genes explain less than half of these, and the others have no known cause. That table furnishes V, J and clone size, whereas the DNA furnished D and trimming. For this sample the table gives fewer than 15,000 clones, of which more than 65% were detected only once. The ten largest clones add up to 22% of the sample.

From the cysteine through the phenylalanine, the CDR3 covers 15 amino acids. Kept here is only the CDR3 DNA, which spans 45 bases and is read in frame from base 1. Based on the germline V gene, the CDR1 and CDR2 sequences are SGHTA and FQGTGA. At the junction V is shortened by 3 bases and J by 2 bases, with 12 bases in between. The time point label, read with the paper, signifies: after anti-PD-1 therapy. Genomic DNA extracted from tumor biopsies or peripheral blood was used for bulk TCRbeta sequencing, with input ranging from roughly 550 ng to 6,500 ng. Every patient was a poor candidate for surgical resection and had histologically proven advanced or metastatic basal or squamous cell carcinoma. The basal cell carcinoma cohort was made up of some ten patients, and bulk tumor TCR sequencing was performed for seven or eight of these patients. Regarding this clone: This receptor's antigen is unknown. No base qualities exist here, and no much larger clone lies one base off it.

What the study reported, not specific to this receptor: About 41% of tumor TCR clonotypes were found in blood, and some novel exhausted tumor clones appeared in pre-treatment blood, suggesting peripheral recruitment. Where the novel T cell clones came from was not identified, and possible sources could include lymphoid organs or rare unexpanded clones inside the tumor or in the tumor periphery.

Sequencing used PBMCs, obtained after anti-PD-1 treatment. This clonotype was obtained from a human donor with basal cell carcinoma. The chain is made from TRBV7-3 and TRBJ2-3; the D gene is possibly TRBD1, with 5 bases matching. The CDR3 region reads CASSLQGGNTDTQYF. The bases read TGTGCCAGCAGCTTGCAGGGTGGGAACACAGATACGCAGTATTTT.